This TCR beta chain stems from a study of cytomegalovirus exposure and HLA in healthy donors. PCR employed 60 Vbeta and 13 Jbeta primers. Sequencing was performed with immunoSEQ multiplex PCR; in TCRdb, only in-frame clones are kept and a portion is missing. The sample carries almost 200,000 clones, 75% to 85% recorded once. Trimming removed 4 bases from V and 2 bases from J, with 10 bases in between. The germline V gene encodes CDR1 SGHDT and CDR2 YYEEEE. The length of the CDR3 is 13 residues. This clonotype was sampled from a woman between 50 and 59 years old in good health and CMV-seronegative. Sequencing used PBMCs. The rearrangement joins TRBV5-6 to TRBJ2-7; D perhaps matches TRBD2 (5 bases). The CDR3 region is CASSPSGTYEQYF. In DNA form, the CDR3 reads TGTGCCAGCAGCCCCTCCGGGACCTACGAGCAGTACTTC.